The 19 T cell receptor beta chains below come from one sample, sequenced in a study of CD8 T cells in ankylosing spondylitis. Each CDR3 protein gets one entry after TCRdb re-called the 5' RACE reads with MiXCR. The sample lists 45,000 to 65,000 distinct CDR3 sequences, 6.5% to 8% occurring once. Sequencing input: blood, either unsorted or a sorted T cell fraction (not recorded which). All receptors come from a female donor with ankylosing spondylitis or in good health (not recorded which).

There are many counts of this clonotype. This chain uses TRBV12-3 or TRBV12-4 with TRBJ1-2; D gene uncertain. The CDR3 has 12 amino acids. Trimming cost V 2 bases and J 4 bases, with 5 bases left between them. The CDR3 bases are TGTGCCAGCAGTTTACAGGTCTATGGCTACACCTTC. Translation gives CASSLQVYGYTF.

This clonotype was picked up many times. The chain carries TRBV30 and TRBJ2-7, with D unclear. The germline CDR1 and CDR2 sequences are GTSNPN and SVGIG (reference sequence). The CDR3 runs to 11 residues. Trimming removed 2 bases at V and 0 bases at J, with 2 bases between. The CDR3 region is CAWSFSYEQYF. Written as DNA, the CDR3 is TGTGCCTGGAGTTTCTCCTACGAGCAGTACTTC.

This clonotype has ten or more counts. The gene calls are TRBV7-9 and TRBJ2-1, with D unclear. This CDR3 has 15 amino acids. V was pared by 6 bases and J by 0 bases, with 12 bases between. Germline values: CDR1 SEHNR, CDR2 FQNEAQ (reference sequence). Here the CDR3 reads CASSPTYGSYNEQFF. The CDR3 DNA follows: TGTGCCAGCAGTCCCACATACGGCTCCTACAATGAGCAGTTCTTC.

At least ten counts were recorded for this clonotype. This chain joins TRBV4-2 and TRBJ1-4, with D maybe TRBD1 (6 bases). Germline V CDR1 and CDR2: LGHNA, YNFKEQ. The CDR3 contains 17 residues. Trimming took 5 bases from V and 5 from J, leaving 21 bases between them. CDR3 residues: CASSLRTDALMNEKLFF. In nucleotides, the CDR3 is TGTGCCAGCAGCTTACGGACAGACGCCTTGATGAATGAAAAACTGTTTTTT.

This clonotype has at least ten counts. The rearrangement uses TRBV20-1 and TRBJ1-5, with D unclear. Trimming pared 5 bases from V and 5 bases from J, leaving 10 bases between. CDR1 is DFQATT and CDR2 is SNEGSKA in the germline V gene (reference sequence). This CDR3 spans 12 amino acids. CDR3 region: CSAGSGDQPQHF. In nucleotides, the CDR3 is TGCAGTGCTGGCAGCGGGGATCAGCCCCAGCATTTT.

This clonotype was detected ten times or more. Here the CDR3 DNA reads TGCAGTGCTCGAATCCACAGGGGGCAAACGTCCTACGAGCAGTACTTC. It yields the protein CSARIHRGQTSYEQYF. This chain connects TRBV20-1 to TRBJ2-7; 9 bases match TRBD1. CDR3 length: 16 amino acids. Trimming cost V 5 bases and J 1 base; bases outside gene matches: 12. Per the germline V gene, CDR1 is DFQATT and CDR2 is SNEGSKA (reference sequence).

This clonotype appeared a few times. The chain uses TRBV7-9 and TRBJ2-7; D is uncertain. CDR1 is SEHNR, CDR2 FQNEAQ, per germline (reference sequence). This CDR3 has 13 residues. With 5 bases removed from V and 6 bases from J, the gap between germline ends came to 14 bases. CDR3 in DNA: TGTGCCAGCAGCCCTGGGCCATTCTGCGAGCAGTACGTC. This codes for CASSPGPFCEQYV.

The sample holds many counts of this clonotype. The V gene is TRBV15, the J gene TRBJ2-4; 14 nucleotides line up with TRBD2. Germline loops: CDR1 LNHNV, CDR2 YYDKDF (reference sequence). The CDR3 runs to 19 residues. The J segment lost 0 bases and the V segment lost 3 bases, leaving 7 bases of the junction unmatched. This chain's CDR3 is CATSSYGTSGGLAKNIQYF. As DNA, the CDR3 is TGTGCCACCAGCAGCTACGGGACTAGCGGGGGTCTAGCCAAAAACATTCAGTACTTC.

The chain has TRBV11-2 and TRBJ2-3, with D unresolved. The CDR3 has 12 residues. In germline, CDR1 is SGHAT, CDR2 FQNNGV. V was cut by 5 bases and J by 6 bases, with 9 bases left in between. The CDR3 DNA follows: TGTGCCAGCAGCCCAATCCGTGATACGCAGTATTTT. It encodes CASSPIRDTQYF. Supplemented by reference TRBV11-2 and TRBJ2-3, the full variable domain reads EAGVAQSPRYKIIEKRQSVAFWCNPISGHATLYWYQQILGQGPKLLIQFQNNGVVDDSQLPKDRFSAERLKGVDSTLKIQPAKLEDSAVYLCASSPIRDTQYFGPGTRLTVL.

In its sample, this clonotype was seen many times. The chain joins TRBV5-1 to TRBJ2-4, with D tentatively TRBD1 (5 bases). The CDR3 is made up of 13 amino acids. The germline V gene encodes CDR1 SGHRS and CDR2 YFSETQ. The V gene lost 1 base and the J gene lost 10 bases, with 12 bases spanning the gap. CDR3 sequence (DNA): TGCGCCAGCAGCTTGCGGCAGGGTGAGATTCAGTACTTC. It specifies CASSLRQGEIQYF.

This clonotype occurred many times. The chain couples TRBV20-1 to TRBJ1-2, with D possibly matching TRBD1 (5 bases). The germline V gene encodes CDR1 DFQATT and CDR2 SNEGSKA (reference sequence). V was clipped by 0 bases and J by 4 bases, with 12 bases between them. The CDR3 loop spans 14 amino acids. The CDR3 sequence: CSARDPTEVYGYTF. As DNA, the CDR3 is TGCAGTGCTAGAGATCCGACAGAGGTCTATGGCTACACCTTC.

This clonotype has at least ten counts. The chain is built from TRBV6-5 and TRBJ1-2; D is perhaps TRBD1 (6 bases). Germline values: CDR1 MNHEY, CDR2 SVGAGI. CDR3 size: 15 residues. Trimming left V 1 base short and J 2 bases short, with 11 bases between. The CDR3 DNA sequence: TGTGCCAGCAGTTACTATTCGGGACAAAACTATGGCTACACCTTC. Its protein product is CASSYYSGQNYGYTF.

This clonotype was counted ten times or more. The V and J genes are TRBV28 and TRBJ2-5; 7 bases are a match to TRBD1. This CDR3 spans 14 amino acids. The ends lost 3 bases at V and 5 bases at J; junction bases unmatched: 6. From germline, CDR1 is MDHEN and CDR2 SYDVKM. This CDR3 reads CASSFRQGSETQYF. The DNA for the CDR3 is TGTGCCAGCAGTTTTAGACAGGGATCGGAGACCCAGTACTTC.

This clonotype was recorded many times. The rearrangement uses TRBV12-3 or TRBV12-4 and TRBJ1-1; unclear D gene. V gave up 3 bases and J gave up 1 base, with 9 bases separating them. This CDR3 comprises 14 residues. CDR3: CASSFSRENTEAFF. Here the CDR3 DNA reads TGTGCCAGCAGTTTTTCCAGAGAGAACACTGAAGCTTTCTTT.

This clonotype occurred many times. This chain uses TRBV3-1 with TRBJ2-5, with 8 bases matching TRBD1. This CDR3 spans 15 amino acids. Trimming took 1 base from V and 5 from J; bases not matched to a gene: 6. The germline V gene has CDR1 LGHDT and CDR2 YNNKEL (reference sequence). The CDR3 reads CASSQAGGEYETQYF. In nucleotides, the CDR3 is TGTGCCAGCAGCCAAGCAGGGGGCGAGTACGAGACCCAGTACTTC.

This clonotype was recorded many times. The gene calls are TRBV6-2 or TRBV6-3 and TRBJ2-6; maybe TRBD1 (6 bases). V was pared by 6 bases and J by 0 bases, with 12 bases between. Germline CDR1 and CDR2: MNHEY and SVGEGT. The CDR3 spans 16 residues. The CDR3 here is CASRPTGNSGANVLTF. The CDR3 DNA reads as TGTGCCAGCAGACCCACAGGGAACTCTGGGGCCAACGTCCTGACTTTC.

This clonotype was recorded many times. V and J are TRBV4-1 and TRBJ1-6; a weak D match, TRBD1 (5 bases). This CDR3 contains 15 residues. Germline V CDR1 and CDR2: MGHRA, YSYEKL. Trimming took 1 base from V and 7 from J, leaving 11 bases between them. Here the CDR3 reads CASSQARGQNSPLHF. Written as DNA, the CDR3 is TGCGCCAGCAGCCAAGCCCGCGGACAAAATTCACCCCTCCACTTT.

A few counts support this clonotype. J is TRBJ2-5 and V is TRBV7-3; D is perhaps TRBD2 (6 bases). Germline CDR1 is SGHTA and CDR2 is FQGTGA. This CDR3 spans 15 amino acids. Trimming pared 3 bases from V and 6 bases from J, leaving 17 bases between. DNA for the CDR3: TGTGCCAGCAGCTTCCAGCCCGGGACTCAGCAGACCCAGTACTTC. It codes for CASSFQPGTQQTQYF.

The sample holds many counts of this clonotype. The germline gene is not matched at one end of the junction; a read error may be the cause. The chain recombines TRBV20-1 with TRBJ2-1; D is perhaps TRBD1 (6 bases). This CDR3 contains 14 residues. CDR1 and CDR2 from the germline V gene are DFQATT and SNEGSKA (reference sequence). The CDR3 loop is CSVRGQFPYNEQFF. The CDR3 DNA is TGCAGTGTTAGAGGACAGTTTCCCTACAATGAGCAGTTCTTC.